These T cell receptor beta chains were read from a single sample in a study of OX40 agonist ivuxolimab in advanced cancers. Using immunoSEQ multiplex PCR, the repertoire was profiled, and TCRdb retains in-frame clones only, with some absent. Among around 31,000 clones, roughly nine tenths were seen once, and the ten largest hold about 30%. Sequencing used CD4+ or CD8+ T cells sorted from blood, obtained in a trial of the OX40 agonist ivuxolimab. Source of these receptors: an adult with an advanced solid tumor such as melanoma, head and neck, liver or kidney cancer. Each CDR3 is given with its conserved first and last residue. D genes are given only for firm matches. Size tells how often a clone was seen (once, few, many) or the class of an expanded clone, and some rows leave it out.

abundance	v_gene	d_gene	j_gene	CDR3nt	CDR3aa
-	TRBV30	-	TRBJ1-2	TGTGCCTGGAGTACGGGCCGAGGACAACTACCTAACTATGGCTACACCTTC	CAWSTGRGQLPNYGYTF
-	TRBV10-1	TRBD1	TRBJ1-1	TGCGCCAGCAGTATAGGACAGGGGGCTTTGAACACTGAAGCTTTCTTT	CASSIGQGALNTEAFF
-	TRBV27	-	TRBJ1-2	TGTGCCAGCAGGTCGGCAGGGAGCTACTATGGCTTGGCCTTC	CASRSAGSYYGLAF
-	TRBV14	TRBD2	TRBJ2-1	TGTGCCAGCAGCTCCCCATCGACTAGCGGGCTCTCCTACAATGAGCAGTTCTTC	CASSSPSTSGLSYNEQFF
-	TRBV7-9	-	TRBJ2-1	TGTGCCAGCAGCTTGCCCCCGGGGGCCACCGGCTGGGAGGAGCAGTTCTTC	CASSLPPGATGWEEQFF
-	TRBV12-1	-	TRBJ2-1	TGTGCCAGCAGCTTCGGGTACAGGGAACTCGCCGCATGGACTAGCGGGATAGGATACAATGAGCAGTTCTTC	CASSFGYRELAAWTSGIGYNEQFF
-	TRBV9	-	TRBJ2-5	TGTGCCAGCCAGGGGGGGACTAGTAAAGAGACCCAGTACTTC	CASQGGTSKETQYF
once	TRBV2	TRBD1	TRBJ2-5	TGTGCCAGCAGTGGTATCCCCGGGACAGGGGGCGAAGAGACCCAGTACTTC	CASSGIPGTGGEETQYF
-	TRBV6-5	TRBD1	TRBJ1-5	TGTGCCAGCAGTTACGGACAGGGTGATGGGCCCCAGCATTTT	CASSYGQGDGPQHF
-	TRBV27	TRBD1	TRBJ2-1	TGTGCCAGCAGGGAGACAGGGATTTACAATGAGCAGTTCTTC	CASRETGIYNEQFF
-	TRBV27	-	TRBJ1-5	TGTGCCAGCAGTTACCCAGGGACCAATCAGCCCCAGCATTTT	CASSYPGTNQPQHF
-	TRBV5-1	-	TRBJ1-1	TGCGCCAGCAGCTTGACGGGGAACACTGAAGCTTTCTTT	CASSLTGNTEAFF
-	TRBV4-1	-	TRBJ1-5	TGCGCCAGCAGCCCGTGGGGGGGCGATCAGCCCCAGCATTTT	CASSPWGGDQPQHF
-	TRBV19	-	TRBJ2-2	TGTGCCAGTAGTATCGGACTGAACGGGGAGCTGTTTTTT	CASSIGLNGELFF
-	TRBV9	TRBD2	TRBJ2-1	TGTGCCAGCAGCGTATGGGTTAGCGGGGGGTCCTTATACAATGAGCAGTTCTTC	CASSVWVSGGSLYNEQFF
-	TRBV27	TRBD1	TRBJ1-3	TGTGCCAGGGATACCGGGACAGGGTATTATACCATATATTTT	CARDTGTGYYTIYF
-	TRBV2	-	TRBJ2-2	TGTGCCAGTGCTGTTACGAACACCGGGGAGCTGTTTTTT	CASAVTNTGELFF
-	TRBV7-2	TRBD1	TRBJ1-2	TGTGCCAGCAGCTTAGATATAGGGACAGACTACTATGGCTACACCTTC	CASSLDIGTDYYGYTF
-	TRBV7-9	-	TRBJ2-7	TGTGCCAGCAGCTCAGTGGAGGAAACCTACGAGCAGTACTTC	CASSSVEETYEQYF
-	TRBV7-9	TRBD2	TRBJ2-1	TGTGCCAGCAGCCCACCCTCGACTAGCGGGAGGGAGCAGTTCTTC	CASSPPSTSGREQFF
-	TRBV28	TRBD1	TRBJ1-6	TGTGCCAGCAGTTTCAGCCGGGACAGCAATTCACCCCTCCACTTT	CASSFSRDSNSPLHF
-	TRBV30	-	TRBJ1-5	TGTGCCTGGAGTGAGCTGGGGGCTGGACAGCCCCAGCATTTT	CAWSELGAGQPQHF
-	TRBV25-1	-	TRBJ1-2	TGTGCCAGCAGTGATCGCGACAGAATCTATGGCTACACCTTC	CASSDRDRIYGYTF
-	TRBV6-5	-	TRBJ1-1	TGTGCCAGCAGTTGGAACACTGAAGCTTTCTTT	CASSWNTEAFF
-	TRBV19	TRBD2	TRBJ2-3	TGTGCCAGTAGTTTAACTAGCGGTGCACCCACAGATACGCAGTATTTT	CASSLTSGAPTDTQYF
-	TRBV25-1	-	TRBJ1-5	TGTGCCAGCAGTGACGGGGGGAATCAGCCCCAGCATTTT	CASSDGGNQPQHF
-	TRBV6-5	-	TRBJ2-2	TGTGCCAGCAGTTACTCGAGAGGGGCCGGGGAGCTGTTTTTT	CASSYSRGAGELFF
few	TRBV2	-	TRBJ2-3	TGTGCCAGCAGTGAAGGGGACGGAGCCTACACAGATACGCAGTATTTT	CASSEGDGAYTDTQYF
-	TRBV28	-	TRBJ2-7	TGTGCCAGCAGTCCCTCGAGGTTCGAGCAGTACTTC	CASSPSRFEQYF
-	TRBV7-3	-	TRBJ2-7	TGTGCCAGCAGCTTCGGCGGGACCTACGGGCAGTACTTC	CASSFGGTYGQYF
-	TRBV5-1	-	TRBJ2-3	TGCGCCAGCAGCTCCCAGGAAAGGGGCCCAGATACGCAGTATTTT	CASSSQERGPDTQYF
-	TRBV11-2	-	TRBJ2-7	TGTGCCAGCAGCGGATCCCCCAGGTATAACGAGCAGTACTTC	CASSGSPRYNEQYF
-	TRBV30	-	TRBJ2-3	TGTGCCTGGAGCTATGTCGGAGGGGATACGCAGTATTTT	CAWSYVGGDTQYF
-	TRBV27	-	TRBJ1-1	TGTGCCAGCAGTCAAACAGGGCGTGAAGCTTTCTTT	CASSQTGREAFF
-	TRBV16	-	TRBJ2-1	TGTGCCAGCAGCCCGTACCGACAGGAGAGCTCCTACAATGAGCAGTTCTTC	CASSPYRQESSYNEQFF
-	TRBV7-9	TRBD1	TRBJ2-2	TGTGCCAGCAGCCCTGTACAGGGGAGCACCGGGGAGCTGTTTTTT	CASSPVQGSTGELFF
-	TRBV28	-	TRBJ1-2	TGTGCCAGCAGTTTCCTCCTCCTAGACTATGGCTACACCTTC	CASSFLLLDYGYTF
-	TRBV7-9	-	TRBJ1-1	TGTGCCGGCCTAGGGGCCGGGGGTGAAGCTTTCTTT	CAGLGAGGEAFF
-	TRBV28	TRBD1	TRBJ2-3	TGTGCCAGCAGTTCGCGGGACAGGGGGTGGGATACGCAGTATTTT	CASSSRDRGWDTQYF
-	TRBV19	-	TRBJ1-5	TGTGCCAGTAGTATTTGGCCACACGACAATCAGCCCCAGCATTTT	CASSIWPHDNQPQHF
-	TRBV30	TRBD1	TRBJ2-6	TGTGCCTGGAACCGGGACAGGGGATCTGGGGCCAACGTCCTGACTTTC	CAWNRDRGSGANVLTF
once	TRBV5-5	-	TRBJ1-5	TGTGCCAGCAGCACAACCTCCTATAGCAATCAGCCCCAGCATTTT	CASSTTSYSNQPQHF
-	TRBV6-5	TRBD1	TRBJ1-1	TGTGCCAGCAGTCCCGGGACAGTGAACACTGAAGCTTTCTTT	CASSPGTVNTEAFF